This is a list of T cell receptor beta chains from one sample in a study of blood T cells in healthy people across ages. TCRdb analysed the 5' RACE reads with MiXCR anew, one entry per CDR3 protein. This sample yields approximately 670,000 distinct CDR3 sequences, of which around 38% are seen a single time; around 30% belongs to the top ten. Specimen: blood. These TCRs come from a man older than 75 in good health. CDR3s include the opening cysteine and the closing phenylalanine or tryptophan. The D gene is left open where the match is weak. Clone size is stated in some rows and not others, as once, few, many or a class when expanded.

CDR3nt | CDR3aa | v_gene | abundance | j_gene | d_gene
TGCGCCAGCAGCTGGGGGACTAGCGGGAGGGTCGATGAGCAGTTCTTC | CASSWGTSGRVDEQFF | TRBV5-1 | - | TRBJ2-1 | TRBD2
TGCAGTGCTAGGTCCCCGCTAGGCCCTACGAATGAGCAGTTCTTC | CSARSPLGPTNEQFF | TRBV20-1 | many | TRBJ2-1 | -
TGTGCCAGCAGCGATCTAGCTCGTACAGATACGCAGTATTTT | CASSDLARTDTQYF | TRBV7-3 | few | TRBJ2-3 | -
TGTGCCAGCAGCCAAGTGGCCTATGGCTACACCTTC | CASSQVAYGYTF | TRBV3-1 | few | TRBJ1-2 | -
TGCAGTGCTCGGTCGGTAGCGGACCAAGAGACCCAGTACTTC | CSARSVADQETQYF | TRBV20-1 | - | TRBJ2-5 | -
TGTGCCAGCAGTTCACTAGCGTGGACCGGGGAGCTGTTTTTT | CASSSLAWTGELFF | TRBV6-2/TRBV6-3 | - | TRBJ2-2 | TRBD2
TGTGCCAGCAGCCCTGGCGGACAGGGGGATAACTATGGCTACACCTTC | CASSPGGQGDNYGYTF | TRBV4-2 | - | TRBJ1-2 | TRBD1
TGTGCCAGCAGCTTGACAGTCCAAGAGACCCAGTACTTC | CASSLTVQETQYF | TRBV14 | many | TRBJ2-5 | -
TGTGCCAGCAGCTACCTCCGGGACAGGTCTCATAATGAAAAACTGTTTTTT | CASSYLRDRSHNEKLFF | TRBV7-9 | - | TRBJ1-4 | TRBD1
TGTGCCAGCACCGAAGACGGACTAGCGGGAGTAGAGACCCAGTACTTC | CASTEDGLAGVETQYF | TRBV7-2 | many | TRBJ2-5 | TRBD2
TGTGCCAGCAGTTCCAAACCGTATGGCTACACCTTC | CASSSKPYGYTF | TRBV6-2/TRBV6-3 | - | TRBJ1-2 | -
TGCGCCAGCAGACCGGACAGTAGCCAAGAGGCCCAGTACTTC | CASRPDSSQEAQYF | TRBV5-1 | - | TRBJ2-5 | -
TGTGCCAGCAGTTTTAGGGTGGGTTTCGAGCAGTACTTC | CASSFRVGFEQYF | TRBV28 | - | TRBJ2-7 | -
TGCGCCAGCAGCCAAGTTCCAGGATCGAACACTGAAGCTTTCTTT | CASSQVPGSNTEAFF | TRBV4-1 | - | TRBJ1-1 | -
TGTGCCAGCAGCCAAGGGGCGCGGGCAACTAATGAAAAACTGTTTTTT | CASSQGARATNEKLFF | TRBV14 | - | TRBJ1-4 | -
TGTGCCAGCAGCCAACCGGGGGCGTCCATTCAGTACTTC | CASSQPGASIQYF | TRBV27 | once | TRBJ2-4 | -